Detailed here is one TCR beta chain. What it binds is not known. The CDR3 consists of 14 residues. The germline gives CDR1 LGHNA, CDR2 YNFKEQ. V lost 4 bases and J 5 bases, leaving 11 bases between the germline ends. The TCRbeta library was prepared with unique molecular identifiers. In TCRdb, the PCR reads were re-called with MiXCR into one record per CDR3 protein. Found here are around 300,000 distinct CDR3 sequences, around 25% of them singletons; the top ten hold approximately 11%. This sample was included in a study of T-cell reconstitution after alpha-beta-depleted transplantation in children. Whole-study results and caveats: Several hundred expanded graft clones reportedly gave rise to the alpha-beta T cells present about two months after transplant. Newly made T cells mostly supplied T-cell counts and diversity one year after transplant.

This chain connects TRBV4-2 to TRBJ2-2; D is uncertain. Sequenced here: PBMCs, mostly from graft donor cells, sampled 180 days after TCRalphabeta/CD19-depleted stem cell transplant. This clonotype was sampled from a male patient younger than 18 who had a stem cell transplant for acute lymphoblastic leukemia, so the T cells may come from the graft donor. This CDR3 reads CASSLDWVTGELFF. Written as DNA, the CDR3 is TGTGCCAGCAGCCTCGATTGGGTAACCGGGGAGCTGTTTTTT.